One and the same sample provided the 14 T cell receptor beta chains below, sequenced in a study of brain metastases from non-small cell lung cancer. Method: immunoSEQ multiplex PCR; TCRdb's copy keeps in-frame clones and lacks some. The table includes roughly 14,000 clones, about 85% detected once. Sequencing was carried out using primary lung tumor tissue. These TCRs come from a donor aged 40 or over with non-small cell lung cancer.

This clone was detected once. This chain links TRBV4-1 with TRBJ1-2; the D is unclear. CDR3 length: 16 amino acids. V lost 4 bases to trimming and J lost 5 bases, with 20 bases between them. Germline CDR1 and CDR2: MGHRA and YSYEKL. The CDR3 DNA follows: TGCGCCAGCAGCCTCCTGGGTGTGCCCACACCTTATGGCTACACCTTC. Residues: CASSLLGVPTPYGYTF.

The chain recombines TRBV2 with TRBJ2-5; TRBD1 agrees at 10 bases. Germline CDR1 is SNHLY and CDR2 is FYNNEI. The ends lost 7 bases at V and 5 bases at J; junction bases unmatched: 4. CDR3 length equals 13 residues. CDR3 bases: TGTGCCAGCACGCGGGACAGGGGCGAGACCCAGTACTTC. Translating it yields CASTRDRGETQYF.

This clone was detected a few times. The chain joins TRBV3-1 (or the pseudogene TRBV3-2) to TRBJ1-2; perhaps TRBD1 as D (5 bases). This CDR3 comprises 12 residues. Germline CDR1 and CDR2: LGHDT and YNNKEL (reference sequence). Between the trimmed V and J ends, which lost 3 bases and 8 bases, there was a span of 10 bases. The CDR3 region has the DNA TGTGCCAGCAGCCAGGGGGACCGGGGCTACACCTTC. Encoded protein: CASSQGDRGYTF.

This chain links TRBV7-2 with TRBJ2-4; 9 positions match TRBD1. Germline CDR1 reads SGHTA; CDR2 reads FQGNSA. Trimming cost V 3 bases and J 8 bases; bases outside gene matches: 5. This CDR3 spans 14 amino acids. Here the CDR3 DNA reads TGTGCCAGCAGCTTGGACAGGGGAGTAGACATTCAGTACTTC. Its protein product is CASSLDRGVDIQYF.

CDR3 region: CASSLRGPYGYTF. The CDR3 region has the DNA TGTGCCAGCAGCCTACGGGGACCCTATGGCTACACCTTC. The gene calls are TRBV5-8 and TRBJ1-2, with D possibly matching TRBD1 (5 bases). This CDR3 is 13 amino acids long. CDR1 is SGHTS, CDR2 YDEGEE, per germline. Trimming removed 4 bases from V and 4 bases from J, with 11 bases in between. The whole variable domain, filled in from reference TRBV5-8 and TRBJ1-2, reads EAGVTQSPTHLIKTRGQQATLRCSPISGHTSVYWYQQALGLGLQFLLWYDEGEERNRGNFPPRFSGRQFPNYSSELNVNALELEDSALYLCASSLRGPYGYTFGSGTRLTVV.

The chain recombines TRBV19 with TRBJ1-2, with a tentative D call TRBD1 (5 bases). Germline V gene data show CDR1 as LNHDA and CDR2 as SQIVND (reference sequence). Trimming took 6 bases from V and 4 from J, leaving 9 bases between them. The CDR3 has 12 amino acids. The chain's CDR3 is CASRSGAYGYTF. CDR3 nucleotide sequence: TGTGCCAGTAGGAGCGGGGCCTATGGCTACACCTTC.

The gene calls are TRBV7-3 and TRBJ2-3, with D tentatively TRBD1 or TRBD2 (7 bases each). Between the trimmed V and J ends, which lost 4 bases and 3 bases, there was a span of 17 bases. Germline CDR1 SGHTA, CDR2 FQGTGA. CDR3 length equals 16 residues. Written as DNA, the CDR3 is TGTGCCAGCAGCTCCCATACAGGGGAGGGAACAGATACGCAGTATTTT. Protein: CASSSHTGEGTDTQYF.

V and J are TRBV10-3 and TRBJ1-3; no firm D call. The V end was cut by 8 bases, the J end by 4 bases, with 12 bases between. Germline-derived CDR1 and CDR2 are ENHRY and SYGVKD. CDR3 length equals 13 residues. CDR3 sequence reads: CAIGFSEGNTIYF. DNA of the CDR3: TGTGCCATCGGGTTTTCGGAAGGAAACACCATATATTTT.

This clone was detected only once. The gene calls are TRBV9 and TRBJ1-1; D is ambiguous. Trimming pared 4 bases from V and 0 bases from J, leaving 7 bases between. The CDR3 runs 13 residues. The V gene's germline CDR1 is SGDLS and CDR2 YYNGEE. The CDR3 nucleotides are TGTGCCAGCAGCAGGGTCATGAACACTGAAGCTTTCTTT. Translating gives CASSRVMNTEAFF. Full variable domain (outside the CDR3, taken from reference TRBV9 and TRBJ1-1): DSGVTQTPKHLITATGQRVTLRCSPRSGDLSVYWYQQSLDQGLQFLIQYYNGEERAKGNILERFSAQQFPDLHSELNLSSLELGDSALYFCASSRVMNTEAFFGQGTRLTVV.

This clone showed up just a few times. The chain combines TRBV5-4 with TRBJ1-2, with D unclear. In germline, CDR1 is SGHNT, CDR2 YYREEE (reference sequence). CDR3 length: 13 amino acids. Trimming took 0 bases from V and 10 from J, leaving 13 bases between them. DNA of the CDR3: TGTGCCAGCAGCTTGGGTCGGGCTCAAGTCTACACCTTC. Its translation is CASSLGRAQVYTF. Together with reference TRBV5-4 and TRBJ1-2, the CDR3 gives the full variable domain: ETGVTQSPTHLIKTRGQQVTLRCSSQSGHNTVSWYQQALGQGPQFIFQYYREEENGRGNFPPRFSGLQFPNYSSELNVNALELDDSALYLCASSLGRAQVYTFGSGTRLTVV.

This chain joins TRBV12-3 or TRBV12-4 and TRBJ2-1, with D unresolved. The CDR3 runs 13 residues. V was cut by 3 bases and J by 2 bases, with 5 bases left in between. The CDR3 DNA is TGTGCCAGCAGTTTTCGTGCCTACAATGAGCAGTTCTTC. Translation gives CASSFRAYNEQFF.

This clone appeared a few times. The chain employs TRBV6-5 and TRBJ1-5; D is ambiguous. Germline V CDR1 and CDR2: MNHEY, SVGAGI. The V gene lost 2 bases and the J gene lost 5 bases, with 7 bases spanning the gap. This CDR3 has 13 amino acids. In nucleotides, the CDR3 is TGTGCCAGCAGTTACGCACAACATCAGCCCCAGCATTTT. As protein: CASSYAQHQPQHF.

The rearrangement links TRBV2 to TRBJ2-1; D perhaps matches TRBD1 (6 bases). Trimming removed 7 bases at V and 9 bases at J, with 19 bases between. The CDR3 runs 14 residues. The germline CDR1 and CDR2 sequences are SNHLY and FYNNEI. CDR3 sequence reads: CASKQGQAPSEQFF. Here the CDR3 DNA reads TGTGCCAGCAAGCAGGGGCAGGCTCCGAGTGAGCAGTTCTTC.

The chain has TRBV9 and TRBJ1-2, with D unresolved. Trimming removed 4 bases from V and 2 bases from J, with 15 bases in between. The germline gives CDR1 SGDLS, CDR2 YYNGEE. This CDR3 comprises 15 residues. CDR3 residues: CASSLRPNPNYGYTF. The CDR3 nucleotides are TGTGCCAGCAGCCTCAGGCCCAACCCAAACTATGGCTACACCTTC.